Below, 27 T cell receptor beta chains from the same sample are listed, as sequenced in a study of early T cells in non-severe SARS-CoV-2 infection. TCRdb reprocessed the 5' RACE reads via MiXCR and lists one record per CDR3 protein. Altogether tens of thousands of distinct CDR3 sequences are present, 11% being singletons, with the ten largest covering 10% to 13%. The source material was whole blood. Every receptor here comes from an adult who was a healthcare worker with PCR-confirmed SARS-CoV-2 infection or an uninfected control (not recorded which).

A remark on this clonotype: The junction departs from germline at one end; a sequencing error may be responsible. The chain is built from TRBV7-6 and TRBJ2-5, with 8 bases that match TRBD2. The CDR3 is 15 amino acids. Germline loops: CDR1 SGHVS, CDR2 FNYEAQ. The CDR3 is CVSSLNPGGRETQYF. In nucleotides, the CDR3 is TGTGTCAGCAGCCTGAATCCGGGAGGGCGAGAGACCCAGTACTTC. The full variable domain, with the rest looked up from reference TRBV7-6 and TRBJ2-5, is GAGVSQSPRYKVTKRGQDVALRCDPISGHVSLYWYRQALGQGPEFLTYFNYEAQQDKSGLPNDRFSAERPEGSISTLTIQRTEQRDSAMYRCVSSLNPGGRETQYFGPGTRLLVL.

This chain uses TRBV28 with TRBJ2-7; 7 bases are shared with TRBD1. This CDR3 has 13 residues. J lost 7 bases, V lost 6 bases, and 9 bases had no gene match. Germline V gives CDR1 MDHEN, CDR2 SYDVKM. Here the CDR3 reads CASRSTGTEEQYF. CDR3 bases: TGTGCCAGCAGATCGACAGGGACGGAGGAGCAGTACTTC.

This clonotype has just a few counts. J is TRBJ2-1 and V is TRBV4-1, with D maybe TRBD2 (7 bases). The CDR3 is 16 amino acids. Germline CDR1 and CDR2: MGHRA and YSYEKL. The V end was cut by 3 bases, the J end by 0 bases, with 12 bases between. Here the CDR3 DNA reads TGCGCCAGCAGCCAGAGGGGGGGTAACTCCTACAATGAGCAGTTCTTC. It encodes CASSQRGGNSYNEQFF.

On this clonotype itself: Just one base apart from a much larger clone, this may be a read error. The chain links TRBV4-1 to TRBJ1-5; 7 bases fit TRBD1. The CDR3 runs 18 residues. Germline-derived CDR1 and CDR2 are MGHRA and YSYEKL. The trim removed 0 bases at V and 3 bases at J, leaving 11 bases unmatched. The CDR3 nucleotides read TGCGCCAGCAGCCAAGAGGCCTTGATCGACAGGGACAATCAGCCCCAGCATTTT. Protein: CASSQEALIDRDNQPQHF.

The chain links TRBV2 to TRBJ2-3; TRBD2 agrees at 8 bases. Trimming took 3 bases from V and 5 from J; bases not matched to a gene: 4. CDR3 length equals 14 residues. Germline assignment: CDR1 SNHLY and CDR2 FYNNEI. CDR3 bases: TGTGCCAGCAGTGAGGGGACTAGTCAAGATACGCAGTATTTT. This codes for CASSEGTSQDTQYF.

This clonotype was seen ten or more times. The chain combines TRBV7-9 with TRBJ2-4; 7 bases map to TRBD1. V shed 5 bases, J shed 0 bases, and the junction held 7 bases outside the gene matches. This CDR3 has 16 amino acids. Germline assignment: CDR1 SEHNR and CDR2 FQNEAQ (reference sequence). CDR3: CASSPRDSLAKNIQYF. For the CDR3, the DNA is TGTGCCAGCAGCCCCCGGGACAGTTTAGCCAAAAACATTCAGTACTTC.

The chain recombines TRBV11-2 with TRBJ2-3; no clear D. V lost 1 base to trimming and J lost 8 bases, with 13 bases between them. Germline values: CDR1 SGHAT, CDR2 FQNNGV. The CDR3 has 14 residues. The CDR3 region is CASSLVASPGTQYF. The CDR3 nucleotides read TGTGCCAGCAGCTTAGTAGCCAGTCCCGGTACGCAGTATTTT.

In its sample, this clonotype was seen many times. This chain uses TRBV3-1 with TRBJ2-1, with 10 bases that match TRBD2. The CDR3 spans 15 residues. After removal of 1 base from V and 7 bases from J, the junction contained 4 bases not matched to a gene. The germline CDR1 and CDR2 sequences are LGHDT and YNNKEL (reference sequence). Here the CDR3 DNA reads TGTGCCAGCAGCCAAGGGACTAGCGGACATAATGAGCAGTTCTTC. This codes for CASSQGTSGHNEQFF.

At least ten counts were recorded for this clonotype. The chain is built from TRBV5-1 and TRBJ2-6, with unresolved D. V lost 0 bases, J lost 0 bases, and 4 bases lay in between. CDR3 length: 15 residues. Germline CDR1 reads SGHRS; CDR2 reads YFSETQ. The CDR3 here is CASSLGNSGANVLTF. The CDR3 DNA follows: TGCGCCAGCAGCTTGGGGAACTCTGGGGCCAACGTCCTGACTTTC.

This clonotype was detected a few times. The rearrangement joins TRBV5-1 to TRBJ2-7; possible D gene TRBD1, 6 bases. The CDR3 spans 13 residues. Germline V lookup: CDR1 SGHRS, CDR2 YFSETQ. The germline V and J ends were trimmed by 4 bases and 7 bases, with 15 bases remaining between them. In nucleotides, the CDR3 is TGCGCCAGCAGCGAAGGGACACCGCGGGAGCAGTACTTC. This gives the protein CASSEGTPREQYF.

The sample holds a few counts of this clonotype. In nucleotides, the CDR3 is TGTGCCAGTAGTTCTTTGGGCTCACGACAGGGGCACTACGAGCAGTACTTC. Its protein product is CASSSLGSRQGHYEQYF. The chain links TRBV19 to TRBJ2-7, with 8 bases matching TRBD1. The germline CDR1 and CDR2 sequences are LNHDA and SQIVND (reference sequence). CDR3 length: 17 residues. J gave up 3 bases and V 5 bases, and 15 bases lay outside the gene matches.

This clonotype was detected a few times. The V call is TRBV6-5, the J call TRBJ2-7, with 7 bases matching TRBD1. Germline trimming cut 6 bases from V and 6 bases from J; bases unmatched to any gene: 5. CDR1 and CDR2 from the germline V gene are MNHEY and SVGAGI. This CDR3 is 12 amino acids long. CDR3 coding DNA: TGTGCCAGCAGGGCCGCAGGGGGCGAGCAGTACTTC. The encoded protein is CASRAAGGEQYF.

Many counts were recorded for this clonotype. The chain employs TRBV28 and TRBJ2-3, with D hard to call. V lost 1 base to trimming and J lost 0 bases, with 5 bases between them. CDR3 size: 14 residues. Germline-derived CDR1 and CDR2 are MDHEN and SYDVKM. CDR3 in DNA: TGTGCCAGCAGTTTATCCGGGAGCACAGATACGCAGTATTTT. Its protein is CASSLSGSTDTQYF. Full variable domain (missing parts from reference TRBV28 and TRBJ2-3): DVKVTQSSRYLVKRTGEKVFLECVQDMDHENMFWYRQDPGLGLRLIYFSYDVKMKEKGDIPEGYSVSREKKERFSLILESASTNQTSMYLCASSLSGSTDTQYFGPGTRLTVL.

The sample holds many counts of this clonotype. V gene TRBV7-9 combines with J gene TRBJ2-5; unclear D gene. Looked up from germline, CDR1 is SEHNR and CDR2 is FQNEAQ (reference sequence). The CDR3 is 11 amino acids. The V end was cut by 2 bases, the J end by 5 bases, with 3 bases between. CDR3 protein: CASSLKETQYF. CDR3 nucleotides: TGTGCCAGCAGCTTAAAGGAGACCCAGTACTTC.

This chain connects TRBV9 to TRBJ2-3; 9 bases fit TRBD2. This CDR3 contains 15 residues. The V segment lost 0 bases and the J segment 1 base; nucleotides outside the gene matches: 0. The germline V gene encodes CDR1 SGDLS and CDR2 YYNGEE. For the CDR3, the DNA is TGTGCCAGCAGCGTAGGGACTAGCGGCACAGATACGCAGTATTTT. Its translation is CASSVGTSGTDTQYF.

Many counts were recorded for this clonotype. This chain uses TRBV5-1 with TRBJ2-5; TRBD2 is a possible D gene (5 bases). CDR3 size: 15 residues. V lost 0 bases to trimming and J lost 2 bases, with 11 bases between them. Germline CDR1 and CDR2: SGHRS and YFSETQ. The CDR3 bases are TGCGCCAGCAGCTTGGACGGACTGATTCAAGAGACCCAGTACTTC. Translation: CASSLDGLIQETQYF.

This clonotype was recorded a few times. Germline is not matched at one junction end, which may reflect a read error. The chain employs TRBV7-7 and TRBJ1-4; 9 nucleotides line up with TRBD1. The CDR3 loop spans 15 amino acids. Germline CDR1 reads SSHAT; CDR2 reads FNYEAQ (reference sequence). CDR3 amino acids: CASSPSPGQGGKLFF. The CDR3 nucleotides are TGTGCTAGCAGCCCCTCCCCGGGACAGGGAGGAAAACTGTTTTTT.

This clonotype was observed a few times. J is TRBJ2-4 and V is TRBV20-1; 13 bases fit TRBD2. Germline CDR1 is DFQATT and CDR2 is SNEGSKA (reference sequence). The CDR3 contains 15 residues. J gave up 4 bases and V 5 bases, and 5 bases lay outside the gene matches. The CDR3 sequence: CSARTSGSGKNIQYF. CDR3 DNA: TGCAGTGCTCGGACTAGCGGGAGCGGTAAAAACATTCAGTACTTC.

This clonotype was observed a few times. The J gene is TRBJ1-1, the V gene TRBV7-8; D remains unclear. With 3 bases removed from V and 6 bases from J, the gap between germline ends came to 8 bases. Germline V gives CDR1 SGHVS, CDR2 FQNEAQ. The CDR3 spans 12 residues. CDR3 DNA: TGTGCCAGCAGCTTTCATTCCGCTGAAGCTTTCTTT. This codes for CASSFHSAEAFF.

The chain couples TRBV9 to TRBJ2-2, with D maybe TRBD1 (6 bases). The V and J ends lost 3 bases and 2 bases respectively, with 11 bases between them. The CDR3 totals 15 residues. From germline, CDR1 is SGDLS and CDR2 YYNGEE. CDR3 sequence (DNA): TGTGCCAGCAGCGCCAGACAGGAAAACACCGGGGAGCTGTTTTTT. The encoded protein is CASSARQENTGELFF.

CDR3 bases: TGCGCCAGCAGCTTGGACAGACACTTCGGAAACACCATATATTTT. Protein sequence: CASSLDRHFGNTIYF. The genes are TRBV5-1 and TRBJ1-3; D gene unclear. Germline assignment: CDR1 SGHRS and CDR2 YFSETQ. The CDR3 sequence is 15 residues long. Trimming stripped 0 bases from V and 4 bases from J, with 11 bases between.

This clonotype was seen many times. The rearrangement uses TRBV27 and TRBJ1-4; no clear D gene. CDR3 length equals 15 residues. The V and J ends lost 3 bases and 7 bases respectively, with 15 bases between them. CDR1 and CDR2 (germline): MNHEY, SMNVEV (reference sequence). The CDR3 DNA is TGTGCCAGCAGTTTCGGGAGCCGGGCCTTTGAAAAACTGTTTTTT. Translated: CASSFGSRAFEKLFF.

This clonotype appeared a few times. Here the CDR3 DNA reads TGCAGTGCCGCGGGTCAGGGGGCGGGGGAGACCCAGTACTTC. Translating gives CSAAGQGAGETQYF. This sequence joins TRBV20-1 and TRBJ2-5, with 8 bases identical to TRBD1. The junction had 11 bases not matched to a gene; V was cut back by 6 bases and J by 5 bases. The CDR3 runs to 14 residues. Germline-derived CDR1 and CDR2 are DFQATT and SNEGSKA (reference sequence).

The rearrangement joins TRBV3-1 to TRBJ1-1, with D hard to call. The CDR3 sequence is 13 residues long. Trimming left V 2 bases short and J 3 bases short, with 7 bases between. The germline V gene has CDR1 LGHDT and CDR2 YNNKEL (reference sequence). The CDR3 DNA reads as TGTGCCAGCAGCCAATCCAGATACACTGAAGCTTTCTTT. Its translation is CASSQSRYTEAFF.

The gene calls are TRBV11-2 and TRBJ2-1, with 9 bases lining up with TRBD2. CDR3 length: 15 residues. The V and J ends lost 4 bases and 9 bases, in that order; junction bases with no gene match: 10. Germline V gives CDR1 SGHAT, CDR2 FQNNGV. CDR3 sequence (DNA): TGTGCCAGCAGCTCTGTCAGGGCGGGAGGGAGTGAGCAGTTCTTC. Translation: CASSSVRAGGSEQFF.

This clonotype turned up a few times. The chain uses TRBV28 and TRBJ1-5; TRBD1 matches 7 bases. Unmatched junction bases numbered 9, after V lost 6 bases and J lost 1 base. This CDR3 contains 16 residues. The germline CDR1 and CDR2 sequences are MDHEN and SYDVKM. This CDR3 reads CASREGGAKSNQPQHF. The CDR3 bases are TGTGCCAGCAGGGAAGGGGGCGCGAAAAGCAATCAGCCCCAGCATTTT.

The chain combines TRBV7-7 with TRBJ2-5; 8 nucleotides match TRBD2. CDR3 length equals 15 residues. Germline V CDR1 and CDR2: SSHAT, FNYEAQ (reference sequence). The V and J ends lost 1 base and 4 bases, in that order; junction bases with no gene match: 5. The CDR3 reads CASSLGAGDAETQYF. CDR3 DNA sequence: TGTGCCAGCAGCTTAGGAGCGGGAGATGCAGAGACCCAGTACTTC.